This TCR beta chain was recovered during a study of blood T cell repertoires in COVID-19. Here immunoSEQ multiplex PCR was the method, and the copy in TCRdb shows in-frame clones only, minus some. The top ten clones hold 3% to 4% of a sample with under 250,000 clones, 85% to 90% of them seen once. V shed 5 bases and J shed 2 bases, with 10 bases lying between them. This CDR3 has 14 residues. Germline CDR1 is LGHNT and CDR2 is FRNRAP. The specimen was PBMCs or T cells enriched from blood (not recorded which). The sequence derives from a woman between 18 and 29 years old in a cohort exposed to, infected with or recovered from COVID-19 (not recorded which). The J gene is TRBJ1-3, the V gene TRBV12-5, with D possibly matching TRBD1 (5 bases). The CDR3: CASGSPGPGNTIYF. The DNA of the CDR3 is TGTGCTAGTGGTAGCCCAGGGCCTGGAAACACCATATATTTT.